The next 18 T cell receptor beta chains were all read from a single sample in a study of OX40 agonist ivuxolimab in advanced cancers. Profiling relied on immunoSEQ multiplex PCR, and the TCRdb table lists in-frame clones only, not all of them. The sample holds 37,000 or so clones; more than 75% are singletons and the top ten take around a fifth. The sample here was CD4+ or CD8+ T cells sorted from blood, taken in a trial of the OX40 agonist ivuxolimab. The receptors stem from an adult with an advanced solid tumor such as melanoma, head and neck, liver or kidney cancer.

This chain uses TRBV4-1 with TRBJ1-2; maybe TRBD1 (6 bases). Germline V gives CDR1 MGHRA, CDR2 YSYEKL. The V end was cut by 0 bases, the J end by 2 bases, with 10 bases between. This CDR3 spans 15 amino acids. CDR3 in amino acids: CASSQDRTVNYGYTF. CDR3 DNA sequence: TGCGCCAGCAGCCAAGATAGGACAGTGAACTATGGCTACACCTTC.

The rearrangement uses TRBV6-5 and TRBJ1-1; 7 positions match TRBD1. V shed 8 bases, J shed 1 base, and the junction held 10 bases outside the gene matches. Germline loops: CDR1 MNHEY, CDR2 SVGAGI. CDR3 length equals 15 residues. In DNA form, the CDR3 reads TGTGCCAGCCGAGGGGGCCGGACGGGGAACACTGAAGCTTTCTTT. It codes for CASRGGRTGNTEAFF.

The chain is built from TRBV4-3 and TRBJ1-2; D uncertain. Trimming shortened V by 1 base and J by 3 bases, and 15 bases separated the two germline ends. The CDR3 spans 16 residues. Germline CDR1 reads LGHNA; CDR2 reads YSLEER. CDR3 nucleotide sequence: TGCGCCAGCAGCCAAGGGGCGGGGAAGGAGGACTATGGCTACACCTTC. Protein: CASSQGAGKEDYGYTF.

The CDR3 nucleotides are TGTGCCAGCAGCATCGGGGGGGGGAACACTGAAGCTTTCTTT. Translating gives CASSIGGGNTEAFF. The rearrangement uses TRBV5-4 and TRBJ1-1; TRBD1 might be the D (5 bases). The CDR3 is made up of 14 amino acids. Germline loops: CDR1 SGHNT, CDR2 YYREEE (reference sequence). V was clipped by 4 bases and J by 1 base, with 11 bases between them.

Only a few counts were recorded for this clone. The chain couples TRBV5-4 to TRBJ1-1, with D unclear. Per germline, CDR1 SGHNT and CDR2 YYREEE (reference sequence). The CDR3 loop spans 13 amino acids. The V gene lost 4 bases and the J gene lost 8 bases, with 15 bases spanning the gap. The CDR3: CASSPALREEAFF. CDR3 bases: TGTGCCAGCAGCCCAGCCCTAAGGGAAGAAGCTTTCTTT. Complete variable domain (other parts from reference TRBV5-4 and TRBJ1-1): ETGVTQSPTHLIKTRGQQVTLRCSSQSGHNTVSWYQQALGQGPQFIFQYYREEENGRGNFPPRFSGLQFPNYSSELNVNALELDDSALYLCASSPALREEAFFGQGTRLTVV.

This chain connects TRBV7-9 to TRBJ2-7; 8 bases fit TRBD1. The trim removed 10 bases at V and 3 bases at J, leaving 11 bases unmatched. From germline, CDR1 is SEHNR and CDR2 FQNEAQ (reference sequence). The CDR3 totals 14 residues. CDR3 in DNA: TGTGCCATCGGGACAGGTGAATTTAACTACGAGCAGTACTTC. It specifies CAIGTGEFNYEQYF.

Comment on this clone: Mismatch with germline at one junction end may stem from a read error. The chain uses TRBV4-1 and TRBJ2-6; 12 bases are shared with TRBD2. The CDR3 has 18 amino acids. Per germline, CDR1 MGHRA and CDR2 YSYEKL. CDR3 DNA sequence: TGCGCCAACAGCCCAGGACTAGCGGGGTACTCTGGGGCCAACGTCCTGACTTTC. It encodes CANSPGLAGYSGANVLTF.

This clone appeared a few times. J is TRBJ1-2 and V is TRBV29-1, with no clear D. This CDR3 region has 12 residues. Germline V gene lookup returns CDR1 SQVTM and CDR2 ANQGSEA. Trimming cost V 4 bases and J 4 bases, with 10 bases left between them. CDR3 in amino acids: CSVGSDTYGYTF. CDR3 bases: TGCAGCGTTGGATCGGATACCTATGGCTACACCTTC.

The CDR3 reads CASSQDWRGGSNEQFF. CDR3 nucleotides: TGCGCCAGCAGCCAAGACTGGCGGGGGGGAAGTAATGAGCAGTTCTTC. The V gene is TRBV4-1, the J gene TRBJ2-1; 9 bases match TRBD2. In germline, CDR1 is MGHRA, CDR2 YSYEKL. Trimming removed 0 bases from V and 7 bases from J; junction bases left unmatched: 7. This CDR3 spans 16 amino acids.

This clone has just one count. J is TRBJ1-1 and V is TRBV27; a weak D match, TRBD1 (6 bases). This CDR3 is 15 amino acids long. Germline V gene sequence: CDR1 MNHEY, CDR2 SMNVEV (reference sequence). V was pared by 7 bases and J by 0 bases, with 15 bases between. The CDR3 nucleotides are TGTGCCAGCACGGGGGGCGGAGTCCTGAACACTGAAGCTTTCTTT. It yields the protein CASTGGGVLNTEAFF.

This chain uses TRBV6-1 with TRBJ2-5; D may correspond to TRBD1 or TRBD2 (6 bases each). This CDR3 is 15 amino acids long. Germline V gene data show CDR1 as MNHNS and CDR2 as SASEGT. V was pared by 7 bases and J by 5 bases, with 20 bases between. The chain's CDR3 is CASKRREGGRETQYF. The CDR3, as DNA: TGTGCCAGCAAGAGGCGGGAAGGGGGTAGGGAGACCCAGTACTTC.

The chain has TRBV27 and TRBJ2-7; D assignment may be TRBD1 or TRBD2 (5 bases each). The V gene lost 5 bases and the J gene lost 6 bases, with 11 bases spanning the gap. The CDR3 extends over 12 amino acids. Germline values: CDR1 MNHEY, CDR2 SMNVEV (reference sequence). CDR3 amino acids: CASSTWGSEQYF. The CDR3 nucleotides are TGTGCCAGCAGTACTTGGGGGAGCGAGCAGTACTTC.

The chain carries TRBV4-1 and TRBJ2-2, with a weak D call TRBD1 (5 bases). The length of the CDR3 is 16 residues. Germline V lookup: CDR1 MGHRA, CDR2 YSYEKL. V gave up 0 bases and J gave up 5 bases, with 13 bases separating them. The CDR3 here is CASSQEWGMRTGELFF. The CDR3 region has the DNA TGCGCCAGCAGCCAAGAATGGGGCATGAGGACCGGGGAGCTGTTTTTT.

This sequence joins TRBV7-9 and TRBJ2-7, with D tentatively TRBD1 or TRBD2 (5 bases each). Trimming removed 6 bases from V and 5 bases from J, with 11 bases in between. The CDR3 runs 12 residues. Germline CDR1 is SEHNR and CDR2 is FQNEAQ (reference sequence). CDR3 region: CASRAGSNEQYF. DNA of the CDR3: TGTGCCAGCAGGGCAGGGAGCAACGAGCAGTACTTC.

This chain joins TRBV29-1 and TRBJ1-2; 8 bases fit TRBD1. This CDR3 has 13 amino acids. Germline V gene sequence: CDR1 SQVTM, CDR2 ANQGSEA. V shed 5 bases, J shed 8 bases, and the junction held 10 bases outside the gene matches. This CDR3 reads CSVWGQESPGYTF. CDR3 bases: TGCAGCGTTTGGGGACAGGAATCTCCAGGCTACACCTTC.

The V and J genes are TRBV5-6 and TRBJ2-1; maybe TRBD2 (5 bases). Germline values: CDR1 SGHDT, CDR2 YYEEEE. Trimming stripped 6 bases from V and 7 bases from J, with 8 bases between. CDR3 length: 11 amino acids. CDR3: CASNTGNEQFF. CDR3 DNA: TGTGCCAGCAACACGGGGAATGAGCAGTTCTTC.

The gene calls are TRBV19 and TRBJ2-7; weak D call: TRBD1 (6 bases). Per germline, CDR1 LNHDA and CDR2 SQIVND (reference sequence). With 2 bases removed from V and 2 bases from J, the gap between germline ends came to 7 bases. The CDR3 length is 13 residues. CDR3 protein: CASSIQGTYEQYF. CDR3 in DNA: TGTGCCAGTAGTATACAGGGGACCTACGAGCAGTACTTC.

J is TRBJ1-1 and V is TRBV19, with D unresolved. The CDR3 length is 13 residues. V was shortened by 3 bases and J by 1 base, with 6 bases between the two germline ends. Germline V gene data show CDR1 as LNHDA and CDR2 as SQIVND (reference sequence). Written as DNA, the CDR3 is TGTGCCAGTAGTATGAATACGAACACTGAAGCTTTCTTT. Its protein product is CASSMNTNTEAFF.